The present entry profiles one TCR beta chain with its context. What it recognizes is unknown. The data derive from a study of T cell clonotyping in hematopoietic cell transplantation. Study-wide background: Pretransplant recipient samples were taken after cytoreduction.

Some clones are missing from TCRdb's copy, which holds only in-frame ones; the method was immunoSEQ multiplex PCR. The sample includes 75,000 to 95,000 clones, almost 97% of them seen just once. Germline CDR1 reads SQVTM; CDR2 reads ANQGSEA. V trimming: 3 bases; J trimming: 7 bases; junction bases outside the gene matches: 5. This CDR3 is 13 amino acids long. Study conclusions and caveats: After transplant, recipient diversity fell while pathologically expanded clonotypes grew through day 180. CD4 and CD8 repertoire contributions could not be separated without sorting. Few recipient clonotypes overlapped donors; over 95% were de novo at given depth.

Indicated time point: recipient sample about 28 days before transplant, after cytoreduction. This receptor was taken from a woman aged 50 to 65 with acute myeloid leukemia. Some clones in this sample may be carry-over from other donors' samples. The rearrangement uses TRBV29-1 and TRBJ1-1; 10 bases fit TRBD1. This specimen was peripheral blood mononuclear cells, taken before stem cell transplant. The CDR3 loop reads CSVEETGGGEAFF. The CDR3 region has the DNA TGCAGCGTTGAGGAGACAGGGGGCGGTGAAGCTTTCTTT.